Presented here are 11 T cell receptor beta chains from one specimen sequenced in a study of blood T cell repertoires in COVID-19. Assay used: immunoSEQ multiplex PCR; TCRdb lists only in-frame clones, some missing. The sample carries around 25,000 clones, about nine tenths recorded once. Sequencing input: peripheral blood. These receptors were collected from an older woman with active COVID-19.

In DNA form, the CDR3 reads TGTGCCAGCAGCCCACTCGGGGGGCTGGGGGCGGTTGGGGCCAACGTCCTGACTTTC. As protein: CASSPLGGLGAVGANVLTF. The chain carries TRBV7-3 and TRBJ2-6; possible D gene TRBD2, 7 bases. The V gene lost 5 bases and the J gene lost 3 bases, with 23 bases spanning the gap. CDR1 is SGHTA and CDR2 is FQGTGA in the germline V gene. CDR3 size: 19 residues.

This clone came up once. The chain is built from TRBV6-5 and TRBJ1-2; a weak D match, TRBD1 (6 bases). This CDR3 region has 14 residues. V gave up 7 bases and J gave up 5 bases, with 17 bases separating them. The germline CDR1 and CDR2 sequences are MNHEY and SVGAGI. CDR3 amino acids: CASTRGGDGYGYTF. Written as DNA, the CDR3 is TGTGCCAGCACCCGAGGGGGGGACGGGTATGGCTACACCTTC.

Here the CDR3 reads CASSLGSGLEETQYF. CDR3 DNA: TGCGCCAGCAGCTTGGGTTCGGGACTAGAAGAGACCCAGTACTTC. The chain combines TRBV5-1 with TRBJ2-5, with 8 bases fitting TRBD2. The CDR3 runs 15 residues. Losses at the gene ends were 0 bases for V and 3 bases for J; bases not matched to a gene: 4. The germline CDR1 and CDR2 sequences are SGHRS and YFSETQ.

The chain carries TRBV12-2 and TRBJ2-7; the table's D call, TRBD1, has no DNA check behind it. TRBV12-2 is shown as a pseudogene. The CDR3 contains 14 residues. CDR3 sequence: CASRRGTGPYEQYF. DNA for the CDR3: TGTGCAAGTCGCCGAGGGACAGGGCCCTACGAGCAGTACTTC.

The rearrangement joins TRBV27 to TRBJ2-1; 10 bases align to TRBD1. The J segment lost 9 bases and the V segment lost 2 bases, leaving 13 bases of the junction unmatched. Germline V lookup: CDR1 MNHEY, CDR2 SMNVEV (reference sequence). This CDR3 contains 17 residues. CDR3 in DNA: TGTGCCAGCAGTTTAAACCCTCCGGGACAGGGGTCTGGTGAGCAGTTCTTC. Residues: CASSLNPPGQGSGEQFF.

The rearrangement joins TRBV6-5 to TRBJ1-1; a possible D gene is TRBD1 (5 bases). Germline lookup yields CDR1 MNHEY and CDR2 SVGAGI. This CDR3 has 13 residues. Trimming left V 5 bases short and J 11 bases short, with 18 bases between. CDR3 coding DNA: TGTGCCAGCAGTCCACCTGGCAGGGTCGGGGCTTTCTTT. This sequence encodes CASSPPGRVGAFF.

This rearrangement joins TRBV5-6 to TRBJ2-2; the match to TRBD1 covers 7 bases. V was pared by 1 base and J by 7 bases, with 7 bases of the junction left unmatched. The CDR3 length is 15 residues. Germline values: CDR1 SGHDT, CDR2 YYEEEE. DNA of the CDR3: TGTGCCAGCAGCTTGCCCGGGACAGAATACGGGGAGCTGTTTTTT. Translating it yields CASSLPGTEYGELFF.

V and J are TRBV4-2 and TRBJ2-3, with 10 bases fitting TRBD2. Germline V gene data show CDR1 as LGHNA and CDR2 as YNFKEQ. The CDR3 runs to 16 residues. V lost 1 base and J lost 4; bases outside the gene matches: 5. In DNA, the CDR3 is TGTGCCAGCAGCCAAGGGGGGCTAGCGGGGGCAGATACGCAGTATTTT. Amino acids: CASSQGGLAGADTQYF.

The gene calls are TRBV19 and TRBJ1-5; 7 bases map to TRBD1. With 1 base clipped from V and 5 bases from J, the junction kept 2 bases outside the gene matches. This CDR3 has 14 residues. Germline V gene data show CDR1 as LNHDA and CDR2 as SQIVND (reference sequence). The CDR3 is CASSIGQGDQPQHF. DNA of the CDR3: TGTGCCAGTAGTATAGGACAGGGCGATCAGCCCCAGCATTTT.

V gene TRBV18 combines with J gene TRBJ2-2; perhaps TRBD2 as D (5 bases). V lost 5 bases and J 2 bases, leaving 12 bases between the germline ends. Germline assignment: CDR1 KGHSH and CDR2 LQKENI. CDR3 size: 15 residues. As DNA, the CDR3 is TGTGCCAGCTCAGGCGGAGGTCTTAACACCGGGGAGCTGTTTTTT. Protein: CASSGGGLNTGELFF.

The V and J genes are TRBV7-3 and TRBJ1-1; D is ambiguous. Per germline, CDR1 SGHTA and CDR2 FQGTGA. The germline V and J ends were trimmed by 5 bases and 4 bases, with 11 bases remaining between them. The CDR3 is 13 residues long. CDR3: CASSNLVVTEAFF. The CDR3 DNA is TGTGCCAGCAGCAATTTAGTGGTCACTGAAGCTTTCTTT.